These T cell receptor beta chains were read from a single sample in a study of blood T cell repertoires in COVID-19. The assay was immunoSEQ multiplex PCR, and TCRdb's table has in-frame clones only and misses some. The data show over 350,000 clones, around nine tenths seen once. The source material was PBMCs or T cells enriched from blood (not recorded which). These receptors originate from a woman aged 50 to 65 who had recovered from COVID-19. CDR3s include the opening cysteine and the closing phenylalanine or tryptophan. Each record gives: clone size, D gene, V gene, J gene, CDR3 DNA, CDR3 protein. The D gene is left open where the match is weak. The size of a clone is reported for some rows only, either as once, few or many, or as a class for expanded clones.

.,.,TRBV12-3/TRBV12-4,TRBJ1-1,TGTGCCAGCAGTTTAGTCAATTCTGAAGCTTTCTTT,CASSLVNSEAFF
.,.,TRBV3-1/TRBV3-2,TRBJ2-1,TGTGCCAGTTCGGGTCTTTCCTACAATGAGCAGTTCTTC,CASSGLSYNEQFF
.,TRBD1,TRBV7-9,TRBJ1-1,TGTGCCAGCAGCTTAGTCCTCGTCGGGACAGGCACTGAAGCTTTCTTT,CASSLVLVGTGTEAFF
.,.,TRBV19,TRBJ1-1,TGTGCCAGTGGACCAGGGCTGGCAGCTTTCTTT,CASGPGLAAFF
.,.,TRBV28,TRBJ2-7,TGTGCCAGCAGTGGCCCCCTACCGGGAACAGGGTTTGATCCCTACGAGCAGTACTTC,CASSGPLPGTGFDPYEQYF
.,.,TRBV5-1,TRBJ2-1,TGCGCCAGCAGCGGGGCGGGGTTCAATGAGCAGTTCTTC,CASSGAGFNEQFF
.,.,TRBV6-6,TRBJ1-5,TGTGCCAGCAGCCATAATCAGCCCCAGCATTTT,CASSHNQPQHF
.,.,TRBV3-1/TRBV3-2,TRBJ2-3,TGTGCCAGCAGCCCTAGCGTGATGCGCACAGATACGCAGTATTTT,CASSPSVMRTDTQYF
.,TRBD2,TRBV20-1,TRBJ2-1,TGCAGTGCTAGTTATGCGGGGGGGCCCTACAATGAGCAGTTCTTC,CSASYAGGPYNEQFF
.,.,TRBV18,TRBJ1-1,TGTGCCAGCTCATCAGAGGTAGGGGTAAAGACTGAAGCTTTCTTT,CASSSEVGVKTEAFF
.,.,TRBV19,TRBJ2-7,TGTGCCAGTAGTATGGGCAGGGTGTACGAGCAGTACTTC,CASSMGRVYEQYF
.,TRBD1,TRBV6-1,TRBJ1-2,TGTGCCAGCAGTGAAGCGGGGAGGACAGGGGGCTATGGCTACACCTTC,CASSEAGRTGGYGYTF
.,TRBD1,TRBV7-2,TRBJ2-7,TGTGCCAGCAGCGAGACAGGGCGCCTCCCCTACGAGCAGTACTTC,CASSETGRLPYEQYF
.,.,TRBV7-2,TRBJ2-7,TGTGCCAGCCGCCCACCTACGGGTGAGACCTACGAGCAGTACTTC,CASRPPTGETYEQYF
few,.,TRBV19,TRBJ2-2,TGTGCCAGTAGGCGGGACCTCACCGGGGAGCTGTTTTTT,CASRRDLTGELFF
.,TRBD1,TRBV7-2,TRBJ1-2,TGTGCCAGCAGCCCACAGGGACAGGGGATCAACTATGGCTACACCTTC,CASSPQGQGINYGYTF
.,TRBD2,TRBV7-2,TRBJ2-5,TGTGCTTGTGGTAGGGGACTAGGGAGGGTTTTCGGAGAGACCCAGTACTTC,CACGRGLGRVFGETQYF
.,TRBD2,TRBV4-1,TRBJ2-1,TGCGCCAGCAGACCAATTGGCCGCGGGGGGGCCGGGGATGAGCAGTTCTTC,CASRPIGRGGAGDEQFF
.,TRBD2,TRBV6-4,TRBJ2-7,TGTGCCAGCAGTGTTACGGGACTAAGTTCCGAGCAGTACTTC,CASSVTGLSSEQYF
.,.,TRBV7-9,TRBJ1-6,TGTGCCAGCAGCCTCCATGCGGATTCACCCCTCCACTTT,CASSLHADSPLHF
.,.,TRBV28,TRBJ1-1,TGTGCCAGCAGTCAGATACAGAACATGAACACTGAAGCTTTCTTT,CASSQIQNMNTEAFF
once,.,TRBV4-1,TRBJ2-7,TGCGCCAGCAGCCAGGGGGGTGGACGGGACCCACGGTACGAGCAGTACTTC,CASSQGGGRDPRYEQYF
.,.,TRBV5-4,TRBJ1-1,TGTGCCAGCAGCTTCTGGACAGTCAAGCCGAACACTGAAGCTTTCTTT,CASSFWTVKPNTEAFF
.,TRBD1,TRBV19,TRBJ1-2,TGTGCCATAGACCCCGGGACAGGCTATGGCTACACCTTC,CAIDPGTGYGYTF
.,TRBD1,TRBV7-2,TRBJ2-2,TGTGCCAGCAGCTCTCGAATGACAGGGCTGACGAACACCGGGGAGCTGTTTTTT,CASSSRMTGLTNTGELFF
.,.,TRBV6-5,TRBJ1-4,TGTGCCAGCCGCCAACAGGACGAACGCGAAAAACTGTTTTTT,CASRQQDEREKLFF
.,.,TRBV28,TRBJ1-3,TGTGCCAGCAGTACACAGACCTTAAGAAACACCATATATTTT,CASSTQTLRNTIYF
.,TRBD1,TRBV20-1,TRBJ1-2,TGCAGTGCGAGTCACCCAGGGACAGAAAACTATGGCTACACCTTC,CSASHPGTENYGYTF
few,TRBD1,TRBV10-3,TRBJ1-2,TGTGCCATCAGCCTAGGACAGGGAGACTATGGCTACACCTTC,CAISLGQGDYGYTF
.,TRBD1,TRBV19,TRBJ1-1,TGTGCCAGTAGTATTGGAGCAGGGGGGTGGACTGAAGCTTTCTTT,CASSIGAGGWTEAFF
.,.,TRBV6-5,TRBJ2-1,TGTGCCAGCAGCACCATGAGCTCCTACAATGAGCAGTTCTTC,CASSTMSSYNEQFF
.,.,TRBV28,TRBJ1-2,TGTGCCAGCAGTACCCCGGGGGGGAACTATGGCTACACCTTC,CASSTPGGNYGYTF
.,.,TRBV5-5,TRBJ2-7,TGTGCCAGCAGCTTGGAGCTTCCGGGAGTGAGCTCCTACGAGCAGTACTTC,CASSLELPGVSSYEQYF
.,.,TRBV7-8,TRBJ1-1,TGTGCCAGCAGCCCCGGGTCGGCAAACACTGAAGCTTTCTTT,CASSPGSANTEAFF
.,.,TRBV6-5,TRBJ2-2,TGTGCCAGCAGTTACTCGGGGGGGGGCGACGGGGAGCTGTTTTTT,CASSYSGGGDGELFF
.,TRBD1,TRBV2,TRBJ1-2,TGTGCCAGCAAATTCGGGACAGGAGACACGGGCTACACCTTC,CASKFGTGDTGYTF
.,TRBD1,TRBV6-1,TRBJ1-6,TGTGCCAGCAGTGAACTAGGGGTGGGACAGGGAGGCCACTTT,CASSELGVGQGGHF
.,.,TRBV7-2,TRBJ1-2,TGTGCCAGCAGCTTAGGCGGCCGCCTTCGGGTATATGGCTACACCTTC,CASSLGGRLRVYGYTF
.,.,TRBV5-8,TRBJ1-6,TGTGCCAGCAGCTTAGGGGGGGTTGATTCACCCCTCCACTTT,CASSLGGVDSPLHF
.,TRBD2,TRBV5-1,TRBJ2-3,TGCGCCAGCAGCTTGAGGCTAGCGGGGAGGGATACGCAGTATTTT,CASSLRLAGRDTQYF
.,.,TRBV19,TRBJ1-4,TGTGCCAGTAGTACTCCCGGGACCGGGGGGGAAAAACTGTTTTTT,CASSTPGTGGEKLFF
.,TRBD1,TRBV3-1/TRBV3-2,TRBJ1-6,TGTGCCAGCAGCCAAGTCGGAGGGACAGGTACTAATTCACCCCTCCACTTT,CASSQVGGTGTNSPLHF
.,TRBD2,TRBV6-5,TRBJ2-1,TGTGCCAGCCGTACTAGCGTTGACTACAATGAGCAGTTCTTC,CASRTSVDYNEQFF
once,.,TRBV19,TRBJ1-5,TGTGCCTCCAAGGGAGGGGTTATTGGCAATCAGCCCCAGCATTTT,CASKGGVIGNQPQHF
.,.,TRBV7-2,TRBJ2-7,TGTGCCAGCAGCTTAGGAGACATCCTCTACGAGCAGTACTTC,CASSLGDILYEQYF
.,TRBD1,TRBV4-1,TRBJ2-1,TGCGCCAGCAGCCAAGAGACAGGGAATTCGCAGTTCTTC,CASSQETGNSQFF
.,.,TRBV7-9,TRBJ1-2,TGTGCCAGCAGCTTAGAGCAGGGAAGATATGGCTACACCTTC,CASSLEQGRYGYTF